This T cell receptor beta chain was identified in a study of cytomegalovirus exposure and HLA in healthy donors. Trimming took off 3 bases at V and 7 bases at J, with 16 bases between the two ends. The CDR3 is 14 residues long. CDR1 is SGDLS, CDR2 YYNGEE, per germline. General observations from the study: Reports indicate that TCR beta sequences accurately predicted the HLA-A and HLA-B alleles of most subjects. Some TCR beta chains (about 170 of them) were listed as cytomegalovirus-associated. Later, an analysis showed that TCR beta chains associated with HLA were more clonally expanded than others that were equally common.

Comment on this clone: Its antigen remains unknown.

PCR employed 60 Vbeta and 13 Jbeta primers. TCRdb's copy holds only in-frame clones and misses some; the assay was immunoSEQ multiplex PCR. The table records 160,000 or so clones, around nine tenths of them present only once. The TCR was taken from a woman aged 25 to 39 in good health and CMV-seronegative. The chain couples TRBV9 to TRBJ1-2; D might be TRBD1 (6 bases). The sequencing sample was made of PBMCs. The CDR3 DNA reads as TGTGCCAGCAGCGAATACGAACAGGGTCCTGGCTACACCTTC. This codes for CASSEYEQGPGYTF.